Here is one T cell receptor (beta chain) with its context. Germline CDR1 LNHDA, CDR2 SQIVND (reference sequence). CDR3 length equals 16 residues. V lost 0 bases and J lost 1; bases outside the gene matches: 3. The sample belongs to a study of blood T cell repertoires in COVID-19. On the study more broadly: The cDNA or gDNA used as material had been derived from T cells, B-cell-depleted T cells, or PBMCs.

Clones were read by immunoSEQ multiplex PCR, and TCRdb kept only the in-frame ones, dropping some. The sample holds about 180,000 clones; 86% are singletons and the top ten take 7% to 10%. The material sequenced was peripheral blood. The TCR was taken from a man in his fifties or sixties with active or convalescent COVID-19. The V and J genes are TRBV19 and TRBJ2-7; 10 positions agree with TRBD1. Here the CDR3 reads CASSIDGTGVSYEQYF. The CDR3 DNA reads TGTGCCAGTAGTATAGACGGGACAGGGGTTTCCTACGAGCAGTACTTC.